The 10 T cell receptor beta chains reported below all come from one sample, sequenced in a study of blood T cell repertoires in COVID-19. Repertoires were generated with immunoSEQ multiplex PCR, while TCRdb's copy carries only in-frame clones and drops some. The table records approximately 70,000 clones, 75% to 90% of them present only once. The sample taken for sequencing was peripheral blood. These receptors came from a human donor in a cohort sampled during active COVID-19.

The chain recombines TRBV7-9 with TRBJ2-7, with 8 bases identical to TRBD2. Germline values: CDR1 SEHNR, CDR2 FQNEAQ (reference sequence). J lost 5 bases, V lost 0 bases, and 9 bases had no gene match. This CDR3 has 16 residues. The CDR3 DNA is TGTGCCAGCAGCTTAGCGATAAGCGGGAGTGAGAACGAGCAGTACTTC. Translated, it gives CASSLAISGSENEQYF.

V gene TRBV9 combines with J gene TRBJ2-2; D is undetermined. The V and J ends lost 4 bases and 1 base respectively, with 5 bases between them. In germline, CDR1 is SGDLS, CDR2 YYNGEE. The CDR3 consists of 13 residues. The CDR3 protein is CASSILNTGELFF. CDR3 in DNA: TGTGCCAGCAGCATACTGAACACCGGGGAGCTGTTTTTT.

The V and J genes are TRBV19 and TRBJ2-2; 8 bases are a match to TRBD1. Germline V gene data show CDR1 as LNHDA and CDR2 as SQIVND (reference sequence). V was clipped by 4 bases and J by 3 bases; unmatched bases: 1. This CDR3 is 14 amino acids long. CDR3 DNA: TGTGCCAGTAGTAAGGGACAGGACACCGGGGAGCTGTTTTTT. As protein: CASSKGQDTGELFF.

This chain connects TRBV6-5 to TRBJ1-2, with TRBD1 matching 7 bases. The CDR3 runs to 11 residues. CDR1 is MNHEY and CDR2 is SVGAGI in the germline V gene. The junction had 2 bases not matched to a gene; V was cut back by 9 bases and J by 4 bases. The CDR3 DNA reads as TGTGCCAGAACAGGGGTCTATGGCTACACCTTC. This gives the protein CARTGVYGYTF.

The table lists this clone with a count of one. The rearrangement links TRBV6-6 to TRBJ1-3, with D possibly being TRBD1 (6 bases). CDR3 length: 14 amino acids. Germline CDR1 is MNHNY and CDR2 is SVGAGI (reference sequence). Between the trimmed V and J ends, which lost 6 bases and 9 bases, there was a span of 18 bases. The CDR3 here is CASRSGGQKSTIYF. CDR3 DNA: TGTGCCAGCAGATCGGGCGGACAGAAGTCCACCATATATTTT.

The chain employs TRBV6-4 and TRBJ1-2; D gene unclear. Germline assignment: CDR1 MRHNA and CDR2 SNTAGT. The CDR3 contains 15 residues. With 2 bases removed from V and 4 bases from J, the gap between germline ends came to 14 bases. DNA for the CDR3: TGTGCCAGCAGTGACCGTCCAGGCAGTCTCTATGGCTACACCTTC. This encodes CASSDRPGSLYGYTF.

The V and J genes are TRBV2 and TRBJ1-1, with D possibly matching TRBD1 (6 bases). Germline values: CDR1 SNHLY, CDR2 FYNNEI. This CDR3 contains 14 residues. Trimming left V 7 bases short and J 7 bases short, with 19 bases between. CDR3 protein: CASKGETGLVEAFF. CDR3 nucleotides: TGTGCCAGCAAGGGTGAGACAGGCCTCGTTGAAGCTTTCTTT. Complete variable domain (other parts from reference TRBV2 and TRBJ1-1): EPEVTQTPSHQVTQMGQEVILRCVPISNHLYFYWYRQILGQKVEFLVSFYNNEISEKSEIFDDQFSVERPDGSNFTLKIRSTKLEDSAMYFCASKGETGLVEAFFGQGTRLTVV.

The table lists this clone with a few counts. The V gene is TRBV27, the J gene TRBJ2-7; 10 bases match TRBD1. This CDR3 spans 13 amino acids. CDR1 and CDR2 from the germline V gene are MNHEY and SMNVEV (reference sequence). Germline trimming cut 8 bases from V and 5 bases from J; bases unmatched to any gene: 6. The CDR3 protein is CASRDRGWNEQYF. DNA of the CDR3: TGTGCCAGCCGGGACAGGGGCTGGAACGAGCAGTACTTC.

V usage is TRBV5-5 and J usage is TRBJ1-1, with TRBD1 as a possible D gene (5 bases). Germline CDR1 is SGHKS and CDR2 is YYEKEE (reference sequence). Trimming removed 0 bases at V and 1 base at J, with 13 bases between. The CDR3 runs 16 residues. CDR3: CASSLEWGERNTEAFF. Here the CDR3 DNA reads TGTGCCAGCAGCTTGGAATGGGGGGAAAGGAACACTGAAGCTTTCTTT.

This rearrangement joins TRBV5-6 to TRBJ2-4, with 7 bases lining up with TRBD2. The trim removed 4 bases at V and 6 bases at J, leaving 7 bases unmatched. The CDR3 is made up of 14 amino acids. Germline V lookup: CDR1 SGHDT, CDR2 YYEEEE. The CDR3 DNA reads TGTGCCAGCAGCCAAACGGCGGGAGCAAACATTCAGTACTTC. It encodes CASSQTAGANIQYF.